Listed below are T cell receptor beta chains from one sample, sequenced in a study of blood T cell repertoires in COVID-19. Using immunoSEQ multiplex PCR, the repertoire was profiled, and TCRdb retains in-frame clones only, with some absent. The sample records approximately 140,000 clones, 85% to 90% being singletons. The specimen sequenced was peripheral blood. These receptors were obtained from a human donor in a cohort sampled during active COVID-19. The CDR3 runs from the conserved cysteine through the conserved F or W. The D gene is left open where the match is weak. Only part of the rows carry a size: once, few, many, or a class if the clone is expanded.

d_gene	v_gene	abundance	j_gene	CDR3aa	CDR3nt
.	TRBV14	few	TRBJ1-1	CASARQPYTEAFF	TGTGCCAGCGCAAGACAGCCTTACACTGAAGCTTTCTTT
.	TRBV5-1	.	TRBJ2-1	CASSTGAGLTSTFF	TGCGCCAGCAGCACTGGGGCAGGTTTGACGTCTACGTTCTTC
.	TRBV20-1	.	TRBJ2-1	CSARPGEQFF	TGCAGTGCTAGACCCGGTGAGCAGTTCTTC
.	TRBV6-4	.	TRBJ2-1	CASSEGGSGYNEQFF	TGTGCCAGCAGTGAAGGTGGTAGCGGTTACAATGAGCAGTTCTTC
.	TRBV6-5	once	TRBJ2-5	CASSRFGLETQYF	TGTGCCAGCAGCCGGTTCGGGTTGGAGACCCAGTACTTC
TRBD1	TRBV4-3	.	TRBJ2-2	CASSQDPRGRWTGELFF	TGCGCCAGCAGCCAAGACCCGAGGGGGCGTTGGACCGGGGAGCTGTTTTTT
TRBD2	TRBV5-8	.	TRBJ2-7	CASSLTGLAGGYKQYF	TGTGCCAGCAGCCTAACCGGACTAGCGGGAGGATATAAGCAGTACTTC
TRBD2	TRBV29-1	.	TRBJ2-5	CSVETSGSGTQYF	TGCAGCGTTGAGACTAGCGGGAGTGGGACCCAGTACTTC
TRBD1	TRBV5-5	.	TRBJ2-7	CASSFRTGVEQYF	TGTGCCAGCAGCTTCCGGACAGGGGTCGAGCAGTACTTC
.	TRBV2	few	TRBJ2-7	CASRASGYEQYF	TGTGCCAGCAGGGCTTCGGGCTACGAGCAGTACTTC
.	TRBV7-3	once	TRBJ2-7	CASSLLRIKSSILFRLEQYF	TGTGCCAGCAGCTTATTGAGAATTAAATCTAGTATTCTTTTTCGACTCGAGCAGTACTTC
TRBD2	TRBV27	.	TRBJ2-1	CASSPLAAYNEQFF	TGTGCCAGCAGTCCACTAGCGGCTTACAATGAGCAGTTCTTC
.	TRBV7-6	once	TRBJ2-3	CASSQTTLRDSDTQYF	TGTGCCAGCAGCCAGACTACCCTTCGGGACTCAGATACGCAGTATTTT
TRBD2	TRBV4-1	.	TRBJ2-1	CASSQAWGGSGDEQFF	TGCGCCAGCAGCCAAGCCTGGGGCGGGAGCGGAGATGAGCAGTTCTTC
TRBD1	TRBV7-9	.	TRBJ1-1	CASTARQGRDTEAFF	TGTGCCAGCACCGCCCGACAGGGAAGGGACACTGAAGCTTTCTTT
TRBD1	TRBV5-6	.	TRBJ1-1	CASSLRTGLGRHTEAFF	TGTGCCAGCAGCCTCCGGACAGGCCTTGGACGGCACACTGAAGCTTTCTTT
TRBD1	TRBV18	.	TRBJ1-1	CASSPQGAGFEAFF	TGTGCCAGCTCACCACAGGGGGCCGGATTTGAAGCTTTCTTT
.	TRBV7-8	.	TRBJ2-1	CASSQQPMTGNEQFF	TGTGCCAGCAGTCAACAACCCATGACGGGGAATGAGCAGTTCTTC
.	TRBV5-1	.	TRBJ1-6	CASSPDGGGGSPLHF	TGCGCCAGCAGCCCGGACGGGGGGGGAGGGTCACCCCTCCACTTT
.	TRBV19	.	TRBJ1-1	CASSISGDKYYMNTEAFF	TGTGCCAGTAGTATAAGCGGCGACAAGTATTACATGAACACTGAAGCTTTCTTT
.	TRBV4-1	many	TRBJ1-5	CASSQRGGLSSNQPQHF	TGCGCCAGCAGCCAACGTGGAGGGTTATCCAGCAATCAGCCCCAGCATTTT
.	TRBV19	.	TRBJ1-3	CASSISTSNSGNTIYF	TGTGCCAGTAGTATATCTACCTCAAACTCTGGAAACACCATATATTTT
.	TRBV4-1	.	TRBJ2-7	CASSQGADRTYEQYF	TGCGCCAGCAGCCAAGGGGCGGACAGAACCTACGAGCAGTACTTC
.	TRBV10-1	.	TRBJ2-3	CASLVVNITDTQYF	TGCGCCAGCCTGGTAGTTAATATCACAGATACGCAGTATTTT
TRBD2	TRBV7-3	.	TRBJ2-1	CASSSSGSYNEQFF	TGTGCCAGCAGCTCGAGCGGGAGTTACAATGAGCAGTTCTTC
TRBD1	TRBV10-2	.	TRBJ1-2	CASSESRDSREGYGYTF	TGCGCCAGCAGTGAGTCGAGGGACAGTCGAGAGGGTTATGGCTACACCTTC
TRBD1	TRBV6-2/TRBV6-3	once	TRBJ2-3	CASSYWRTGEDTQYF	TGTGCCAGCAGTTACTGGCGGACAGGAGAAGATACGCAGTATTTT
.	TRBV5-1	few	TRBJ2-5	CASSERVGETQYF	TGCGCCAGCAGCGAGCGCGTCGGGGAGACCCAGTACTTC
TRBD1	TRBV19	.	TRBJ1-5	CASSTGTGSNQPQHF	TGTGCCAGTAGTACCGGGACAGGGAGCAATCAGCCCCAGCATTTT
TRBD1	TRBV7-6	few	TRBJ1-5	CASSLGQGDQPQHF	TGTGCCAGCAGCTTAGGACAGGGGGATCAGCCCCAGCATTTT
TRBD1	TRBV30	few	TRBJ1-2	CACLRTGGNGYTF	TGTGCCTGTCTTCGGACAGGGGGTAATGGCTACACCTTC
.	TRBV5-8	.	TRBJ1-1	CASSLGRWNTEAFF	TGTGCCAGCAGCTTGGGTCGGTGGAACACTGAAGCTTTCTTT
.	TRBV5-1	.	TRBJ1-4	CASRSGTTNEKLFF	TGCGCCAGCAGGTCAGGTACAACTAATGAAAAACTGTTTTTT
TRBD2	TRBV13	.	TRBJ2-1	CASSFRTSGYNEQFF	TGTGCCAGCAGCTTTCGGACTAGCGGCTACAATGAGCAGTTCTTC
TRBD1	TRBV18	.	TRBJ1-3	CASSRGTADSGNTIYF	TGTGCCAGCTCACGCGGGACAGCAGACTCTGGAAACACCATATATTTT
TRBD1	TRBV5-6	.	TRBJ2-3	CASSLGQGSTDTQYF	TGTGCCAGCAGCTTGGGACAGGGATCCACAGATACGCAGTATTTT
TRBD1	TRBV29-1	once	TRBJ2-2	CSVSGTVNTGELFF	TGCAGCGTCTCCGGGACAGTTAACACCGGGGAGCTGTTTTTT
TRBD1	TRBV18	.	TRBJ2-3	CASSPQGASSTDTQYF	TGTGCCAGCTCACCACAGGGGGCCTCTAGCACAGATACGCAGTATTTT
.	TRBV30	.	TRBJ1-1	CASSRQSGTEAFF	TGTGCCTCCTCCCGACAGAGTGGCACTGAAGCTTTCTTT
TRBD1	TRBV6-1	.	TRBJ2-1	CASSEDGQVRYNEQFF	TGTGCCAGCAGTGAAGACGGACAGGTTCGCTACAATGAGCAGTTCTTC
.	TRBV4-1	once	TRBJ2-3	CASSQDPPGSTTDTQYF	TGCGCCAGCAGCCAAGATCCACCGGGGTCCACCACAGATACGCAGTATTTT
TRBD1	TRBV4-3	.	TRBJ1-4	CASSPMAGTGNEKLFF	TGCGCCAGCAGCCCTATGGCCGGGACAGGGAATGAAAAACTGTTTTTT
.	TRBV19	.	TRBJ1-1	CASMSGFLGQGNTEAFF	TGTGCCAGTATGTCCGGCTTTTTGGGGCAGGGGAACACTGAAGCTTTCTTT
TRBD1	TRBV7-2	few	TRBJ1-3	CASSSGQVAGNTIYF	TGTGCCAGCAGCTCCGGACAGGTGGCTGGAAACACCATATATTTT
TRBD2	TRBV7-9	.	TRBJ2-3	CASSTSGSTDTQYF	TGTGCCAGCAGTACTAGCGGCAGCACAGATACGCAGTATTTT
.	TRBV3-1/TRBV3-2	.	TRBJ2-6	CASSQPGGPLGANVLTF	TGTGCCAGCAGCCAACCCGGCGGGCCCCTAGGGGCCAACGTCCTGACTTTC
TRBD1	TRBV19	once	TRBJ1-5	CASSGDRGRGQPQHF	TGTGCCAGTAGTGGAGACAGGGGGCGCGGTCAGCCCCAGCATTTT
TRBD1	TRBV7-8	.	TRBJ1-1	CASSLAGGGVNTEAFF	TGTGCCAGCAGCTTAGCAGGGGGCGGGGTGAACACTGAAGCTTTCTTT
TRBD2	TRBV7-6	.	TRBJ2-3	CASSLVSLAGGKDTQYF	TGTGCCAGCAGCTTAGTGTCTCTAGCGGGAGGGAAAGATACGCAGTATTTT
.	TRBV20-1	.	TRBJ1-1	CSASRGGTEAFF	TGCAGTGCTAGTCGCGGTGGGACTGAAGCTTTCTTT
.	TRBV6-2/TRBV6-3	.	TRBJ2-5	CASSYGGRGATQYF	TGTGCCAGCAGTTACGGGGGCAGGGGAGCGACCCAGTACTTC
TRBD1	TRBV5-4	once	TRBJ2-5	CASSLWMGQGETQYF	TGTGCCAGCAGCCTTTGGATGGGACAGGGAGAGACCCAGTACTTC
.	TRBV4-3	once	TRBJ2-7	CASSQDSSSYEQYF	TGCGCCAGCAGCCAAGATTCTAGCTCCTACGAGCAGTACTTC